This T cell receptor (beta chain) appears in the sequencing data of a study of T cell repertoires in aging, cancer and after chemotherapy. Findings of the study overall: Rebound thymic output was suggested by rising median generation probability during chemotherapy in each cancer cohort. The repertoire data cannot show anything about immunological memory following chemotherapy.

This clonotype came up a few times. Antigen unknown. A mixed TRB-A/B primer pool amplified rearranged TRB by multiplex touch-down PCR. TCRdb ran MiXCR on the multiplex PCR reads and lists one entry per CDR3 protein. Found here are around 2,000 distinct CDR3 sequences, 30% to 35% of them singletons; the top ten hold roughly 50%. Germline assignment: CDR1 MNHEY and CDR2 SVGAGI. V trimming: 6 bases; J trimming: 2 bases; junction bases outside the gene matches: 5. The CDR3 length is 15 residues. The template was genomic DNA from peripheral blood, not RNA. The sequencing input was blood. This chain joins TRBV6-5 and TRBJ2-1; 9 bases align to TRBD1. The sequence was obtained from a human donor with a blood cancer. CDR3 sequence reads: CASSSDRGTYNEQFF. CDR3 nucleotides: TGTGCCAGCAGCTCCGACAGGGGGACCTACAATGAGCAGTTCTTC.